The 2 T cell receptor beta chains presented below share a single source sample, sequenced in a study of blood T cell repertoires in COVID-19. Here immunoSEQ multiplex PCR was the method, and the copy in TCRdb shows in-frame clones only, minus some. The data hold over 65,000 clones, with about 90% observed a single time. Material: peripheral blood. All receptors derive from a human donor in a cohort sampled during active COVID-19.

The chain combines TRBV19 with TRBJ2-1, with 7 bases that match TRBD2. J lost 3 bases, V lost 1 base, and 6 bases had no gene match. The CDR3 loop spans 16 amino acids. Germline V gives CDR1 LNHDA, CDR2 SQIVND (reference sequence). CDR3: CASSIVSGSNYNEQFF. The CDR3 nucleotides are TGTGCCAGTAGTATAGTTAGCGGGTCAAACTACAATGAGCAGTTCTTC.

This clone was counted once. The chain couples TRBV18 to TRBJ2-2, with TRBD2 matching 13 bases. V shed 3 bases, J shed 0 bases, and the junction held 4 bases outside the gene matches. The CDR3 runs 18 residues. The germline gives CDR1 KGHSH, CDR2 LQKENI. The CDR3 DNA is TGTGCCAGCTCACCTCCCGGACTAGCGGGGGCGAACACCGGGGAGCTGTTTTTT. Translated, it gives CASSPPGLAGANTGELFF.